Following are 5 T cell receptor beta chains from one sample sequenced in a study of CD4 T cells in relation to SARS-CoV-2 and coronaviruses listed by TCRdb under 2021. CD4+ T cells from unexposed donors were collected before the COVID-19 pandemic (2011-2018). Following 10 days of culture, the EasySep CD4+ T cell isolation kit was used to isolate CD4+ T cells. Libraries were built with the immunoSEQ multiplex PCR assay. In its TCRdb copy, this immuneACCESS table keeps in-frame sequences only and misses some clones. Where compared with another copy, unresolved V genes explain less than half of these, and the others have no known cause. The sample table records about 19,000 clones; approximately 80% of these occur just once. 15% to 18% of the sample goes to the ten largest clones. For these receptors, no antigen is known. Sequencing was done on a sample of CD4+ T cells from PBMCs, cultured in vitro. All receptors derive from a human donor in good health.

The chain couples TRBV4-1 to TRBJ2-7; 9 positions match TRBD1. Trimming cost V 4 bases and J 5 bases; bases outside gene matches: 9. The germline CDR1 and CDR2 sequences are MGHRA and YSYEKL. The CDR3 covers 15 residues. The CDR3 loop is CASSRSGQGSDEQYF. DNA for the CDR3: TGCGCCAGCAGCCGGTCGGGACAGGGTTCCGACGAGCAGTACTTC.

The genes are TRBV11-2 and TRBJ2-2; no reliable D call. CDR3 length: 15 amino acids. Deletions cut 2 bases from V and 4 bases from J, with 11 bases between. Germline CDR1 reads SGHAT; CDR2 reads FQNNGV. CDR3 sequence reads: CASSLKLPTTGELFF. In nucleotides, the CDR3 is TGTGCCAGCAGCTTAAAACTTCCCACCACCGGGGAGCTGTTTTTT.

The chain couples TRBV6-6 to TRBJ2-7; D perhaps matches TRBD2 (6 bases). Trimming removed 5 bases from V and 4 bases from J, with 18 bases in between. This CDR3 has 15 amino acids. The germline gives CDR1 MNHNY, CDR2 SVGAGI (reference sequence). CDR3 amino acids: CASSPPREQGYEQYF. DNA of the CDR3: TGTGCCAGCAGTCCCCCCCGGGAGCAAGGTTACGAGCAGTACTTC.

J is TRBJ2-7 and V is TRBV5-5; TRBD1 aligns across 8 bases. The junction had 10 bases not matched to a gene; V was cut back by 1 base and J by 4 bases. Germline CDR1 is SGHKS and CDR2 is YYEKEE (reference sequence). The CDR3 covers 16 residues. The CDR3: CASSLPSPGTGYEQYF. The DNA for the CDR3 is TGTGCCAGCAGCTTGCCCAGCCCCGGGACAGGATACGAGCAGTACTTC.

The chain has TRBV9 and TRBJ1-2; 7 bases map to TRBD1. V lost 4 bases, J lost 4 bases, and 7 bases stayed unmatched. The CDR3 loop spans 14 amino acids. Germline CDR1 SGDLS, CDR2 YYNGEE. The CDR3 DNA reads TGTGCCAGCAGCATCGACAGGGTGATCTATGGCTACACCTTC. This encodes CASSIDRVIYGYTF.